The source of this T cell receptor beta chain is a study of response to subunit inactivated influenza vaccine. Each CDR3 protein is one row after TCRdb ran MiXCR on the RT-PCR reads. The table shows about 540,000 distinct CDR3 sequences, with less than 25% occurring only once. This clonotype came up a few times. These data were also filed under a second study, of T cells expressing NK-cell markers. That work adds: 5'RACE template switching built TCR beta cDNA with unique molecular identifiers. Seven of eight sequenced donors tested HCMV-seropositive; one tested seronegative. In several experiments, sorting was restricted to alpha-beta TCR T cells by an anti-gamma-delta TCR antibody.

The input for sequencing was CD4+ T cells sorted from PBMCs, taken 11 to 12 days after vaccination. This TCR came from a man over 45 who received an inactivated influenza vaccine.

The CDR3 DNA follows: TGCGCCAGCAGCTTGGTTAGCGGGGGGGCATATGAGCAGTTCTTC. Residues: CASSLVSGGAYEQFF. The rearrangement uses TRBV5-1 and TRBJ2-1, with 11 bases aligning to TRBD2. The CDR3 totals 15 residues. CDR1 and CDR2 (germline): SGHRS, YFSETQ. V trimming: 0 bases; J trimming: 8 bases; junction bases outside the gene matches: 4.